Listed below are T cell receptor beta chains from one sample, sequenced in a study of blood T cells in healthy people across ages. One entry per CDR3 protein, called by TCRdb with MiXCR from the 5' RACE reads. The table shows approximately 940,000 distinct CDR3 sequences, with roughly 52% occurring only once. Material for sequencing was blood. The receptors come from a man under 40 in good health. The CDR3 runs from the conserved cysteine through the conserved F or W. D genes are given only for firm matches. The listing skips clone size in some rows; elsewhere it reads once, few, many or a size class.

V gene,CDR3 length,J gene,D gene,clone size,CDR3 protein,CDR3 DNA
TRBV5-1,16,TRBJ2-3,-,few,CASSLDPWGTADTQYF,TGCGCCAGCAGCTTGGATCCATGGGGCACCGCGGATACGCAGTATTTT
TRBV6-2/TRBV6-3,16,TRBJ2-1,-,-,CASISGGGSSYNEQFF,TGTGCCAGCATTTCAGGGGGCGGGAGCTCCTACAATGAGCAGTTCTTC
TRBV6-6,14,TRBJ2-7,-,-,CASIEGGGTYEQYF,TGTGCCAGCATCGAAGGGGGAGGTACCTACGAGCAGTACTTC
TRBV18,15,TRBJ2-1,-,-,CASSPQAGSVNERFF,TGTGCCAGCTCACCACAAGCAGGGTCAGTCAATGAGCGGTTCTTC
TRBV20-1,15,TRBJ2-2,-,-,CSARAGSLSSGELFF,TGCAGTGCTAGGGCGGGGAGCCTGTCGTCCGGGGAGCTGTTTTTT
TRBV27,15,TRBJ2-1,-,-,CASAIRGGVGNEQFF,TGTGCCAGCGCTATAAGGGGGGGCGTAGGCAATGAGCAGTTCTTC
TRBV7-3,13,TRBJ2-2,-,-,CASSLAGAGELFF,TGTGCCAGCAGCTTAGCAGGGGCCGGGGAGCTGTTTTTT
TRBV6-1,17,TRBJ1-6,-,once,CASRWGKSEVLNSPLHF,TGTGCCAGCCGCTGGGGTAAAAGTGAGGTCCTTAATTCACCCCTCCACTTT
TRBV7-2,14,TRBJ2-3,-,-,CASSLATGGDTQYF,TGTGCCAGCAGCTTAGCGACGGGCGGAGATACGCAGTATTTT
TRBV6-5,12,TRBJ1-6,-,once,CASSYPGEPLHF,TGTGCCAGCAGTTACCCAGGGGAGCCCCTCCACTTT
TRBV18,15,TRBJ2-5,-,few,CASSPIIDRQETQYF,TGTGCCAGCTCACCAATAATAGACAGGCAAGAGACCCAGTACTTC
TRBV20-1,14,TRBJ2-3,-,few,CSARGQTLRDTQYF,TGCAGTGCTAGAGGGCAGACCCTTCGGGATACGCAGTATTTT
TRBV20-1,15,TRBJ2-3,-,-,CSASYPGPHTDTQYF,TGCAGTGCTAGTTATCCGGGTCCTCACACAGATACGCAGTATTTT
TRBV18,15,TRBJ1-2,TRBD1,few,CASSPGTGDVYGYTF,TGTGCCAGCTCACCGGGGACAGGGGACGTCTATGGCTACACCTTC
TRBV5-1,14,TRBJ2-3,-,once,CASSATGYTDTQYF,TGCGCCAGCAGCGCGACCGGGTATACAGATACGCAGTATTTT
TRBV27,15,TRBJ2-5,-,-,CASTMWGRGANEQYF,TGTGCCAGCACAATGTGGGGCAGGGGGGCTAATGAGCAGTACTTC